A single sample gave rise to the 19 T cell receptor beta chains below, sequenced in a study of blood T cells in healthy people across ages. Alongside a J-beta primer mix, a sample-barcoded 5' primer served in a second PCR lasting about 7 to 11 cycles. TCRdb reprocessed the 5' RACE reads via MiXCR and lists one record per CDR3 protein. Found here are over 950,000 distinct CDR3 sequences, roughly two fifths of them singletons; the top ten hold around 13%. Material: blood. Receptor source: a man aged 18-30 years in good health.

This clonotype was detected only a few times. The CDR3 loop is CAISEVDSGANVLTF. In nucleotides, the CDR3 is TGTGCCATCAGTGAGGTTGACTCTGGGGCCAACGTCCTGACTTTC. The chain has TRBV10-3 and TRBJ2-6; D unclear. The germline V and J ends were trimmed by 2 bases and 0 bases, with 5 bases remaining between them. CDR1 and CDR2 from the germline V gene are ENHRY and SYGVKD. CDR3 length: 15 amino acids.

The V and J genes are TRBV20-1 and TRBJ1-4, with D uncertain. V gave up 5 bases and J gave up 0 bases, with 10 bases separating them. Germline lookup yields CDR1 DFQATT and CDR2 SNEGSKA (reference sequence). This CDR3 has 14 amino acids. The DNA of the CDR3 is TGCAGTGCTGACGACGTTGCAACTAATGAAAAACTGTTTTTT. It codes for CSADDVATNEKLFF.

The rearrangement links TRBV12-3 or TRBV12-4 to TRBJ1-1, with D tentatively TRBD1 (6 bases). V was trimmed by 10 bases and J by 1 base, leaving 16 bases between them. This CDR3 has 14 residues. This CDR3 is CANYDTGRNTEAFF. The CDR3 DNA reads TGTGCCAACTACGACACAGGGAGGAACACTGAAGCTTTCTTT.

The chain uses TRBV4-1 and TRBJ2-1; a weak D match, TRBD2 (7 bases). Between the trimmed V and J ends, which lost 0 bases and 3 bases, there was a span of 15 bases. CDR1 is MGHRA, CDR2 YSYEKL, per germline. This CDR3 has 17 amino acids. The CDR3 spells CASSQDLAGADYNEQFF. The CDR3 DNA follows: TGCGCCAGCAGCCAAGATCTGGCGGGGGCCGACTACAATGAGCAGTTCTTC.

This clonotype was detected ten times or more. The chain recombines TRBV4-3 with TRBJ1-2, with 7 bases that match TRBD1. This CDR3 region has 15 residues. With 4 bases clipped from V and 0 bases from J, the junction kept 5 bases outside the gene matches. Germline V gene sequence: CDR1 LGHNA, CDR2 YSLEER. This CDR3 is CASSPTGATNYGYTF. CDR3 coding DNA: TGCGCCAGCAGCCCAACAGGGGCGACTAACTATGGCTACACCTTC.

The table lists this clonotype with a few counts. This sequence joins TRBV20-1 and TRBJ2-7; D remains ambiguous. CDR1 and CDR2 from the germline V gene are DFQATT and SNEGSKA (reference sequence). The CDR3 runs to 11 residues. Trimming removed 1 base at V and 6 bases at J, with 7 bases between. The CDR3 DNA reads as TGCAGTGCTAGAGGTCAGTCCGAGCAGTACTTC. This encodes CSARGQSEQYF.

A remark on this clonotype: The germline gene is not matched at one end of the junction; a read error may be the cause. The chain uses TRBV7-2 and TRBJ2-1, with TRBD2 identical over 7 bases. The germline gives CDR1 SGHTA, CDR2 FQGNSA. This CDR3 has 17 residues. The CDR3 loop is CASSLVPGGFSYNERFF. The CDR3 DNA reads TGTGCCAGCAGCTTAGTTCCGGGGGGATTCTCCTACAATGAGCGGTTCTTC.

This rearrangement joins TRBV20-1 to TRBJ2-3; 7 nucleotides match TRBD1. Germline V gives CDR1 DFQATT, CDR2 SNEGSKA (reference sequence). Trimming took 3 bases from V and 2 from J; bases not matched to a gene: 8. CDR3 length equals 15 residues. CDR3 loop: CSASAPGQITDTQYF. The CDR3, as DNA: TGCAGTGCTAGTGCCCCGGGACAGATCACAGATACGCAGTATTTT.

The chain links TRBV6-1 to TRBJ1-2, with TRBD1 as a possible D gene (6 bases). Germline CDR1 and CDR2: MNHNS and SASEGT. V was cut by 1 base and J by 7 bases, with 10 bases left in between. CDR3 length: 13 residues. The CDR3: CASSEGGRGGYTF. CDR3 in DNA: TGTGCCAGCAGTGAAGGGGGCAGGGGTGGCTACACCTTC.

This clonotype was seen many times. The V call is TRBV10-3, the J call TRBJ1-4; D is unresolved. Between the trimmed V and J ends, which lost 3 bases and 0 bases, there was a span of 14 bases. This CDR3 has 17 residues. Looked up from germline, CDR1 is ENHRY and CDR2 is SYGVKD. The CDR3 is CAISERAQTTTNEKLFF. CDR3 coding DNA: TGTGCCATCAGTGAACGCGCGCAGACTACAACTAATGAAAAACTGTTTTTT.

This clonotype was counted only a few times. The genes are TRBV12-3 or TRBV12-4 and TRBJ2-3; 9 positions agree with TRBD2. The CDR3 totals 11 residues. V gave up 7 bases and J gave up 10 bases; unmatched junction bases: 3. The CDR3 loop is CASTRGGAQYF. DNA of the CDR3: TGTGCCAGCACCCGCGGGGGGGCGCAGTATTTT.

This clonotype was found a few times. J is TRBJ2-1 and V is TRBV30, with TRBD2 matching 7 bases. CDR3 length: 14 residues. J gave up 5 bases and V 6 bases, and 10 bases lay outside the gene matches. Germline V gene lookup returns CDR1 GTSNPN and CDR2 SVGIG (reference sequence). The CDR3: CACPYGRGNNEQFF. The CDR3 nucleotides are TGTGCCTGTCCCTATGGGCGGGGGAACAATGAGCAGTTCTTC.

This clonotype was seen a few times. One junction end does not reproduce the germline sequence, and a read error may be involved. The rearrangement links TRBV7-3 to TRBJ2-7; D gene ambiguous. Germline V CDR1 and CDR2: SGHTA, FQGTGA. The CDR3 is 14 amino acids. The CDR3 spells CASSLRVFSYEQYF. CDR3 DNA sequence: TGTGCCAGCAGCTTAAGAGTCTTTTCCTACGAACAGTACTTC.

This clonotype has only a few counts. The chain joins TRBV20-1 to TRBJ1-2; tentatively, D is TRBD1 (5 bases). CDR1 DFQATT and CDR2 SNEGSKA come from the germline V gene (reference sequence). Trimming removed 0 bases from V and 4 bases from J, with 15 bases in between. The CDR3 runs to 15 residues. As DNA, the CDR3 is TGCAGTGCTAGAGATGAGAAGGGGCTCTTCTATGGCTACACCTTC. It codes for CSARDEKGLFYGYTF.

V usage is TRBV20-1 and J usage is TRBJ1-2, with D maybe TRBD1 (6 bases). There are 11 residues in the CDR3. Deletions cut 5 bases from V and 4 bases from J, with 8 bases between. Germline loops: CDR1 DFQATT, CDR2 SNEGSKA (reference sequence). The CDR3 sequence: CSAQDSYGYTF. The CDR3 nucleotides are TGCAGTGCTCAGGACAGCTATGGCTACACCTTC.

This clonotype has more than one count but fewer than ten. The rearrangement links TRBV7-2 to TRBJ2-3; 8 positions match TRBD2. Trimming removed 0 bases from V and 3 bases from J; junction bases left unmatched: 8. The CDR3 runs to 17 residues. CDR1 and CDR2 from the germline V gene are SGHTA and FQGNSA. The CDR3: CASSLALRGLGTDTQYF. The CDR3, as DNA: TGTGCCAGCAGCTTAGCTCTTAGGGGACTAGGGACAGATACGCAGTATTTT.

The V and J genes are TRBV9 and TRBJ2-2; 12 bases match TRBD1. Looked up from germline, CDR1 is SGDLS and CDR2 is YYNGEE. V lost 7 bases and J lost 4; bases outside the gene matches: 14. The CDR3 runs to 18 residues. The CDR3 sequence is CASGGDRGRRIGTGELFF. CDR3 nucleotides: TGTGCCAGCGGTGGGGACAGGGGGCGCCGTATAGGCACCGGGGAGCTGTTTTTT.

The table lists this clonotype with many counts. V is TRBV4-2 and J is TRBJ2-7; unclear D gene. V was clipped by 0 bases and J by 4 bases, with 7 bases between them. Germline assignment: CDR1 LGHNA and CDR2 YNFKEQ. The CDR3 is 13 residues long. CDR3 protein: CASSQEDGYEQYF. The CDR3 region has the DNA TGTGCCAGCAGCCAAGAGGACGGTTACGAGCAGTACTTC.

This chain uses TRBV14 with TRBJ2-1; D not resolved. CDR3 length: 14 amino acids. Per germline, CDR1 SGHDN and CDR2 FVKESK. Between the trimmed V and J ends, which lost 4 bases and 4 bases, there was a span of 11 bases. This CDR3 is CASSPRIDYNEQFF. The CDR3, as DNA: TGTGCCAGCAGCCCTCGTATAGATTACAATGAGCAGTTCTTC.